The 3 T cell receptor beta chains below come from one sample, sequenced in a study of T cells in narcolepsy. TCRdb's table, derived via immunoSEQ multiplex PCR, lists solely in-frame clones and lacks some. The data contain tens of thousands of clones, around four fifths of them seen just once; the ten biggest clones take up roughly 1.7%. Sequenced: memory (CD45RA-) CD4+ T cells from blood. The receptors come from a human donor in good health.

Only one count was recorded for this clone. The chain employs TRBV4-2 and TRBJ2-2; a possible D gene is TRBD2 (5 bases). The CDR3 has 19 amino acids. In germline, CDR1 is LGHNA, CDR2 YNFKEQ. Trimming shortened V by 0 bases and J by 6 bases, and 23 bases separated the two germline ends. DNA of the CDR3: TGTGCCAGCAGCCAAGAAGTCTACCCCATACGAGGGTGGTCCGGGGAGCTGTTTTTT. Translated: CASSQEVYPIRGWSGELFF.

V and J are TRBV5-1 and TRBJ1-2; 8 nucleotides align to TRBD1. CDR1 and CDR2 from the germline V gene are SGHRS and YFSETQ. This CDR3 has 14 amino acids. Losses at the gene ends were 2 bases for V and 6 bases for J; bases not matched to a gene: 6. The CDR3 spells CASSFQGAMDGYTF. In DNA form, the CDR3 reads TGCGCCAGCAGCTTTCAGGGGGCAATGGATGGCTACACCTTC.

V gene TRBV28 combines with J gene TRBJ2-7; 8 bases fit TRBD1. The CDR3 is 13 residues long. Germline lookup yields CDR1 MDHEN and CDR2 SYDVKM. V lost 6 bases and J lost 4; bases outside the gene matches: 5. CDR3 region: CASRLTGAYEQYF. The CDR3 DNA sequence: TGTGCCAGCAGGCTGACAGGGGCATACGAGCAGTACTTC.